This T cell receptor beta chain was captured by sequencing in a study of control samples from healthy donors and cancer patients. Here immunoSEQ multiplex PCR was the method, and the copy in TCRdb shows in-frame clones only, minus some. The table has roughly 130,000 clones, around 93% seen once. Germline lookup yields CDR1 SGHNT and CDR2 YENEEA. The germline V and J ends were trimmed by 5 bases and 3 bases, with 13 bases remaining between them. This CDR3 contains 14 residues. This chain joins TRBV11-3 and TRBJ1-1; D might be TRBD1 (6 bases). This receptor was obtained from a man between 18 and 35 years old in good health. The sequenced sample consisted of blood. The CDR3, as DNA: TGTGCCAGCAGCGAGGGGGGCCGTGACACTGAAGCTTTCTTT. It is translated as CASSEGGRDTEAFF.